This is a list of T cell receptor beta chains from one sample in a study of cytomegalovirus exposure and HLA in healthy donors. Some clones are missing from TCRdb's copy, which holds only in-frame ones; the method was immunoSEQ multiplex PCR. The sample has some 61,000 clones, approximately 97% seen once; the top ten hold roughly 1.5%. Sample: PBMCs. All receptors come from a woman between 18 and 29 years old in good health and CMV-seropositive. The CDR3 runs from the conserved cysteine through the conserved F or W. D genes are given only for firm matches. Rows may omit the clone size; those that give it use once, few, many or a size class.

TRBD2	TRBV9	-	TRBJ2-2	CASSVLAGGPTGELFF	TGTGCCAGCAGCGTACTAGCGGGAGGGCCGACCGGGGAGCTGTTTTTT
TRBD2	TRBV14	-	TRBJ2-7	CASSLAGVSSYEQYF	TGTGCCAGCAGCCTAGCGGGAGTAAGCTCCTACGAGCAGTACTTC
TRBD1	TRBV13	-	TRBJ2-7	CASRLNGQGFYEQYF	TGTGCCAGCAGACTTAATGGACAGGGATTCTACGAGCAGTACTTC
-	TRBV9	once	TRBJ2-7	CASSAIGGDEQYF	TGTGCCAGCAGTGCCATTGGGGGCGACGAGCAGTACTTC
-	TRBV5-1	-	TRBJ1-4	CASSLAGEKLFF	TGCGCCAGCAGCTTGGCCGGTGAAAAACTGTTTTTT
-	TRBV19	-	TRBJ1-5	CASSIIIGEHPNQPQHF	TGTGCCAGTAGTATAATTATCGGAGAACATCCCAATCAGCCCCAGCATTTT
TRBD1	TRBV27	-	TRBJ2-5	CASSLAGQGITLQETQYF	TGTGCCAGCAGTTTAGCCGGACAGGGAATTACCCTACAAGAGACCCAGTACTTC
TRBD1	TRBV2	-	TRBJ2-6	CASLGPLGQGLPGHSGANVLTF	TGTGCCAGCCTCGGCCCCCTGGGACAGGGTTTACCCGGCCACTCTGGGGCCAACGTCCTGACTTTC
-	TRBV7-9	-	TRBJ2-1	CASSLALMSSYNEQFF	TGTGCCAGCAGCTTAGCTCTTATGAGCTCCTACAATGAGCAGTTCTTC
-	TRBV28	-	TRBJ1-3	CASSLGSGGQLSGNTIYF	TGTGCCAGCAGTTTAGGAAGTGGAGGGCAACTCTCTGGAAACACCATATATTTT
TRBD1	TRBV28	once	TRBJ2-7	CATSLAGQGGHEQYF	TGTGCCACCTCACTCGCAGGACAGGGGGGCCACGAGCAGTACTTC
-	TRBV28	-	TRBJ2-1	CASSMDSYNEQFF	TGTGCCAGCAGTATGGACAGTTACAATGAGCAGTTCTTC
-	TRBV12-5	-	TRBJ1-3	CASGLTGSSGNTIYF	TGTGCTAGTGGTTTGACAGGGTCCTCTGGAAACACCATATATTTT
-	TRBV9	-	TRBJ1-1	CASSVELMNTEAFF	TGTGCCAGCAGCGTCGAACTTATGAACACTGAAGCTTTCTTT
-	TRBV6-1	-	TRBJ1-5	CASSEGGKYSNQPQHF	TGTGCCAGCAGTGAAGGAGGGAAATATAGCAATCAGCCCCAGCATTTT
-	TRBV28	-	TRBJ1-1	CASSPSQGATEAFF	TGTGCCAGCAGTCCATCCCAAGGGGCCACTGAAGCTTTCTTT
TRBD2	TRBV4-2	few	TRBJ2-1	CASSQEASGSYNEQFF	TGTGCCAGCAGCCAAGAAGCTAGCGGGTCATACAATGAGCAGTTCTTC
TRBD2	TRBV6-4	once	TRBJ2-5	CASSRSGGSSGETQYF	TGTGCCAGCAGTCGTTCGGGGGGAAGTAGCGGAGAGACCCAGTACTTC
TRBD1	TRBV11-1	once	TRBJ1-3	CASSRSRDRRGNTIYF	TGTGCCAGCAGCCGAAGCCGGGACAGGAGAGGAAACACCATATATTTT
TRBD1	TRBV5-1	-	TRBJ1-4	CASSLKRDSNEKLFF	TGCGCCAGCAGCTTAAAACGGGACAGCAATGAAAAACTGTTTTTT
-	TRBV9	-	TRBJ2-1	CASSLRLVEGNEQFF	TGTGCCAGCAGCTTAAGACTAGTGGAGGGGAATGAGCAGTTCTTC
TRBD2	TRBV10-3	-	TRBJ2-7	CAISGLAGGGEQYF	TGTGCCATCAGTGGACTAGCGGGAGGGGGTGAGCAGTACTTC
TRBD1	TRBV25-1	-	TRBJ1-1	CASSEPGQGAPEAFF	TGTGCCAGCAGTGAACCGGGACAGGGGGCCCCTGAAGCTTTCTTT
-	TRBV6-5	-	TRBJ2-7	CASSYAADRFYEQYF	TGTGCCAGCAGTTACGCGGCGGACAGATTCTACGAGCAGTACTTC
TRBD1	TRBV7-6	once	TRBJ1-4	CASSARTGPNEKLFF	TGTGCCAGCAGCGCCCGGACAGGGCCGAACGAAAAACTGTTTTTT
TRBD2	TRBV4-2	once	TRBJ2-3	CASSQVLAGVDTQYF	TGTGCCAGCAGCCAAGTTCTAGCGGGAGTAGATACGCAGTATTTT
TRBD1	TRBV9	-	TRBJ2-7	CASSPSQGEQYF	TGTGCCAGCAGCCCATCACAGGGGGAGCAGTACTTC
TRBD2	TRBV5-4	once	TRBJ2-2	CASSRLATNTGELFF	TGTGCCAGCAGCCGACTAGCGACGAACACCGGGGAGCTGTTTTTT
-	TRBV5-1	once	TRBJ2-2	CASSFYAGANTGELFF	TGCGCCAGCAGCTTTTATGCAGGCGCGAACACCGGGGAGCTGTTTTTT
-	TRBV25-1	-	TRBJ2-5	CASSERAGRPQETQYF	TGTGCCAGCAGTGAAAGGGCAGGGCGACCCCAAGAGACCCAGTACTTC
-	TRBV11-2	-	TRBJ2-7	CASSLGTFSYEQYF	TGTGCCAGCAGCTTAGGGACTTTCTCCTACGAGCAGTACTTC
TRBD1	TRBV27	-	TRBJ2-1	CASSSGQGTYNEQFF	TGTGCCAGCAGTTCGGGACAGGGTACCTACAATGAGCAGTTCTTC
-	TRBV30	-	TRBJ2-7	CAWSERNNYEQYF	TGTGCCTGGAGCGAGCGGAACAACTACGAGCAGTACTTC
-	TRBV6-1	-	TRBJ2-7	CASSVDVGGAYEQYF	TGTGCCAGCAGTGTCGACGTCGGCGGAGCCTACGAGCAGTACTTC
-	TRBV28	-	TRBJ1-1	CASSPMSAGVTEAFF	TGTGCCAGCAGCCCCATGTCGGCGGGGGTCACTGAAGCTTTCTTT
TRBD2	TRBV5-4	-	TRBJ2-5	CASSASGSLGETQYF	TGTGCCAGCAGCGCCAGCGGGAGTCTGGGAGAGACCCAGTACTTC
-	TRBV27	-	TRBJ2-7	CASRKGLEQYF	TGTGCCAGCAGAAAGGGACTCGAGCAGTACTTC
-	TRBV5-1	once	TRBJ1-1	CASSSGHSGAMNTEAFF	TGCGCCAGCAGCTCAGGACATAGTGGGGCGATGAACACTGAAGCTTTCTTT
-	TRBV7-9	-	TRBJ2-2	CASSFAGNGELFF	TGTGCCAGCAGCTTTGCGGGGAACGGGGAGCTGTTTTTT
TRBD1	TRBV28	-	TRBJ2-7	CASSLWRDRAEQYF	TGTGCCAGCAGTTTATGGAGAGACAGGGCCGAGCAGTACTTC
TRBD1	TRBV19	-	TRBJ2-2	CASRNTGANTGELFF	TGTGCCAGCAGAAACACAGGGGCGAACACCGGGGAGCTGTTTTTT